The 9 T cell receptor beta chains presented below share a single source sample, sequenced in a study of CD8 T cells in ankylosing spondylitis. TCRdb reanalysed the 5' RACE reads using MiXCR and keeps one entry per CDR3 protein. The sample holds about 500,000 distinct CDR3 sequences, over 4% seen once. Their antigen targets remain unknown. Study-wide results and caveats: There was a TCR beta motif, made of several highly homologous variants, that appeared characteristic of ankylosing spondylitis blood.

Sequencing was carried out using blood, either unsorted or a sorted T cell fraction (not recorded which). The receptors here all came from a male donor with ankylosing spondylitis.

In its sample, this clonotype was seen many times. V and J are TRBV4-2 and TRBJ1-2; maybe TRBD1 (6 bases). The V gene lost 4 bases and the J gene lost 0 bases, with 15 bases spanning the gap. This CDR3 has 16 amino acids. CDR1 and CDR2 from the germline V gene are LGHNA and YNFKEQ. The DNA for the CDR3 is TGTGCCAGCAGCCTCAGTGGGGGCTTCTCTAACTATGGCTACACCTTC. This encodes CASSLSGGFSNYGYTF.

This clonotype was observed many times. The rearrangement links TRBV11-1 to TRBJ1-6; D might be TRBD1 (5 bases). The CDR3 covers 18 residues. The ends were cut back, 5 bases at V and 4 bases at J, with 21 bases in the middle. Germline-derived CDR1 and CDR2 are SGHAT and FQDESV (reference sequence). The CDR3 is CASSPGRGPTLYNSPLHF. The CDR3 nucleotides are TGTGCCAGCAGCCCGGGACGAGGACCCACCCTATATAATTCACCCCTCCACTTT.

This clonotype was seen many times. The chain carries TRBV7-9 and TRBJ2-5, with D possibly matching TRBD2 (6 bases). V was shortened by 8 bases and J by 9 bases, with 16 bases between the two germline ends. The CDR3 is 12 amino acids. CDR1 is SEHNR and CDR2 is FQNEAQ in the germline V gene (reference sequence). CDR3 sequence: CASSSSVVAQYF. The CDR3 DNA sequence: TGTGCCAGCTCCTCTAGCGTTGTCGCCCAGTACTTC. Together with reference TRBV7-9 and TRBJ2-5, the CDR3 gives the full variable domain: DTGVSQNPRHKITKRGQNVTFRCDPISEHNRLYWYRQTLGQGPEFLTYFQNEAQLEKSRLLSDRFSAERPKGSFSTLEIQRTEQGDSAMYLCASSSSVVAQYFGPGTRLLVL.

The table lists this clonotype with many counts. The chain recombines TRBV10-3 with TRBJ2-5; tentatively, D is TRBD2 (6 bases). The CDR3 has 16 residues. From germline, CDR1 is ENHRY and CDR2 SYGVKD. Trimming took off 3 bases at V and 3 bases at J, with 17 bases between the two ends. The CDR3 loop is CAISDGAGGIKETQYF. DNA of the CDR3: TGTGCCATCAGTGATGGAGCTGGGGGGATAAAAGAGACCCAGTACTTC.

This clonotype was found many times. The chain is built from TRBV4-3 and TRBJ1-6; D is perhaps TRBD1 (6 bases). V lost 1 base and J lost 5, with 9 bases in between. CDR1 is LGHNA and CDR2 is YSLEER in the germline V gene. The CDR3 is made up of 15 amino acids. CDR3 in DNA: TGCGCCAGCAGCCAAGGGACAGCAAATAATTCACCCCTCCACTTT. Translation: CASSQGTANNSPLHF.

In its sample, this clonotype was seen many times. The J gene is TRBJ1-1, the V gene TRBV15; D not resolved. The CDR3 runs 13 residues. Germline V gives CDR1 LNHNV, CDR2 YYDKDF (reference sequence). V was cut by 5 bases and J by 5 bases, with 12 bases left in between. The CDR3 DNA sequence: TGTGCCACCAGCGGCGGGAGCCTAACTGAAGCTTTCTTT. It codes for CATSGGSLTEAFF.

Ten or more counts support this clonotype. The chain recombines TRBV10-2 with TRBJ1-1; 7 nucleotides agree with TRBD1. V trimming: 9 bases; J trimming: 1 base; junction bases outside the gene matches: 8. Per germline, CDR1 WSHSY and CDR2 SAAADI. The CDR3 is 14 amino acids. For the CDR3, the DNA is TGCGCCAGTCGTTTAGGGACAGAGAACACTGAAGCTTTCTTT. Residues: CASRLGTENTEAFF.

This clonotype was observed at least ten times. The chain carries TRBV5-6 and TRBJ2-4; 11 positions match TRBD1. The germline CDR1 and CDR2 sequences are SGHDT and YYEEEE. The CDR3 loop spans 15 amino acids. Trimming removed 4 bases from V and 3 bases from J; junction bases left unmatched: 3. DNA of the CDR3: TGTGCCAGCAGCGGACAGGGGGCGGACAAAAACATTCAGTACTTC. Translating it yields CASSGQGADKNIQYF.

This clonotype has ten or more counts. This rearrangement joins TRBV12-3 or TRBV12-4 to TRBJ1-2; D uncertain. The CDR3 extends over 12 amino acids. V was shortened by 2 bases and J by 4 bases, with 5 bases between the two germline ends. This CDR3 reads CASSLKTYGYTF. The CDR3 DNA reads as TGTGCCAGCAGTTTAAAGACCTATGGCTACACCTTC.